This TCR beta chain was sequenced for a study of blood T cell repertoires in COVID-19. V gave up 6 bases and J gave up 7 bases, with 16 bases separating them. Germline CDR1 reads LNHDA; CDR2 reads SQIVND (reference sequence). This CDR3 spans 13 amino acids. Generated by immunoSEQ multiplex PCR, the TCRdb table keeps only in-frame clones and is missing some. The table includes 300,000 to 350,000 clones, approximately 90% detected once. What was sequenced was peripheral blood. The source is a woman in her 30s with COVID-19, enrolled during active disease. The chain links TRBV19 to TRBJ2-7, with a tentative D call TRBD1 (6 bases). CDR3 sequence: CASSRGHTGEQYV. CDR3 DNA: TGTGCCAGTAGCCGGGGACATACAGGGGAGCAGTACGTC.